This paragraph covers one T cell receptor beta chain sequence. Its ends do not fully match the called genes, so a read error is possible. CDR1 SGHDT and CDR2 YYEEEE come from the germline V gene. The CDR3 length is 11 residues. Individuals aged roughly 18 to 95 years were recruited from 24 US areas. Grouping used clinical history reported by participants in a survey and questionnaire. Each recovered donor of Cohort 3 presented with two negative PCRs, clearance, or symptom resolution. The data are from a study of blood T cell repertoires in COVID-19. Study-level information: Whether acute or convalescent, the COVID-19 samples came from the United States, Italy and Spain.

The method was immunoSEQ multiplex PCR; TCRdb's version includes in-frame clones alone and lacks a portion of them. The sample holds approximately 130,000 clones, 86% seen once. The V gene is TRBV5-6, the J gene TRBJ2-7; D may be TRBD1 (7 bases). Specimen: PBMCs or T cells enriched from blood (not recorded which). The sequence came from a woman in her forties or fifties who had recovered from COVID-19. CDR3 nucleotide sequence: TGTGCCAGCAGGGTAACAGGGGAGGTGAGCTTC. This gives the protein CASRVTGEVSF.